These 18 T cell receptor beta chains originate from one sample sequenced in a study of blood T cell repertoires in COVID-19. This table comes from immunoSEQ multiplex PCR, and its TCRdb copy is limited to in-frame clones, with some not included. Among approximately 300,000 clones listed, 75% to 90% were seen once. The sample taken for sequencing was peripheral blood. The receptors were gathered from a woman in her forties or fifties with COVID-19, enrolled during active disease.

This chain joins TRBV10-3 and TRBJ1-1; perhaps TRBD1 as D (6 bases). Germline values: CDR1 ENHRY, CDR2 SYGVKD. The CDR3 covers 15 residues. Trimming cost V 0 bases and J 2 bases, with 10 bases left between them. CDR3 nucleotides: TGTGCCATCAGTGAGTCGATAGGGGGAAACACTGAAGCTTTCTTT. This sequence encodes CAISESIGGNTEAFF.

V and J are TRBV11-3 and TRBJ2-1; 8 nucleotides agree with TRBD1. The CDR3 contains 14 residues. Germline trimming cut 5 bases from V and 6 bases from J; bases unmatched to any gene: 6. Germline V gene data show CDR1 as SGHNT and CDR2 as YENEEA. The CDR3 bases are TGTGCCAGCAGCGGACAGGGTGGTTCCAATGAGCAGTTCTTC. Protein sequence: CASSGQGGSNEQFF.

CDR3 loop: CASSLQQMNTEAFF. The CDR3 bases are TGCGCCAGCAGCTTGCAACAGATGAACACTGAAGCTTTCTTT. The gene calls are TRBV5-1 and TRBJ1-1; D ambiguous. From germline, CDR1 is SGHRS and CDR2 YFSETQ. The CDR3 contains 14 residues. The V and J ends lost 1 base and 0 bases respectively, with 7 bases between them.

J is TRBJ2-3 and V is TRBV12-3 or TRBV12-4, with D possibly TRBD1 on 5 matching bases. Deletions cut 6 bases from V and 3 bases from J, with 7 bases between. The length of the CDR3 is 12 residues. In DNA form, the CDR3 reads TGTGCCAGCAGATACAGGACAGATACGCAGTATTTT. It encodes CASRYRTDTQYF.

The V and J genes are TRBV3-1 (or the pseudogene TRBV3-2) and TRBJ2-7; TRBD2 matches at 7 bases. Germline loops: CDR1 LGHDT, CDR2 YNNKEL (reference sequence). Trimming at V came to 3 bases and at J to 5 bases, leaving 1 base not matched to a gene. The CDR3 has 12 residues. The DNA for the CDR3 is TGTGCCAGCAGCCACCGGGAGGACGAGCAGTACTTC. This encodes CASSHREDEQYF.

This sequence joins TRBV19 and TRBJ1-2; 9 bases are a match to TRBD1. Germline V gene sequence: CDR1 LNHDA, CDR2 SQIVND (reference sequence). This CDR3 region has 16 residues. Trimming took 7 bases from V and 1 from J; bases not matched to a gene: 10. CDR3 protein: CASNSGQGRFNYGYTF. CDR3 bases: TGTGCCAGTAACAGCGGACAGGGGCGTTTTAACTATGGCTACACCTTC.

V gene TRBV19 combines with J gene TRBJ2-3, with TRBD1 matching over 10 bases. The ends lost 8 bases at V and 3 bases at J; junction bases unmatched: 8. The germline gives CDR1 LNHDA, CDR2 SQIVND (reference sequence). This CDR3 contains 15 residues. In nucleotides, the CDR3 is TGTGCCAGTCGTCGACAGGGGGCGCCAACAGATACGCAGTATTTT. This encodes CASRRQGAPTDTQYF.

The chain uses TRBV11-2 and TRBJ2-1, with D perhaps TRBD1 or TRBD2 (6 bases each). Trimming pared 5 bases from V and 0 bases from J, leaving 11 bases between. The length of the CDR3 is 15 residues. Germline V gene lookup returns CDR1 SGHAT and CDR2 FQNNGV. The CDR3 bases are TGTGCCAGCAGCGTAGGGGGAGGCTCCTACAATGAGCAGTTCTTC. Protein product: CASSVGGGSYNEQFF.

The J gene is TRBJ2-7, the V gene TRBV25-1; 8 nucleotides align to TRBD2. Germline trimming cut 7 bases from V and 5 bases from J; bases unmatched to any gene: 7. CDR1 and CDR2 from the germline V gene are MGHDK and SYGVNS. The CDR3 length is 13 residues. The CDR3 nucleotides are TGTGCCAGCAAGGGAGCGGGAGAGGACGAGCAGTACTTC. As protein: CASKGAGEDEQYF.

The chain employs TRBV7-3 and TRBJ2-2; TRBD2 might be the D (5 bases). The CDR3 is made up of 14 amino acids. Trimming left V 1 base short and J 8 bases short, with 11 bases between. In germline, CDR1 is SGHTA, CDR2 FQGTGA. The CDR3 DNA reads as TGTGCCAGCAGCTTAAGTCCGGGAACAGGGGAGCTGTTTTTT. Protein product: CASSLSPGTGELFF.

DNA of the CDR3: TGCGCCAGCAGCTTCGACAGGGTCACTGGAAACACCATATATTTT. This sequence encodes CASSFDRVTGNTIYF. The chain combines TRBV5-1 with TRBJ1-3; 7 bases match TRBD1. The CDR3 totals 15 residues. Germline V gene sequence: CDR1 SGHRS, CDR2 YFSETQ. Trimming took 2 bases from V and 2 from J; bases not matched to a gene: 4. Combining the CDR3 with reference TRBV5-1 and TRBJ1-3 gives the whole variable domain KAGVTQTPRYLIKTRGQQVTLSCSPISGHRSVSWYQQTPGQGLQFLFEYFSETQRNKGNFPGRFSGRQFSNSRSEMNVSTLELGDSALYLCASSFDRVTGNTIYFGEGSWLTVV.

The chain joins TRBV19 to TRBJ2-5, with a weak D call TRBD1 (5 bases). This CDR3 has 15 residues. The germline CDR1 and CDR2 sequences are LNHDA and SQIVND (reference sequence). The V end lost 0 bases, the J end lost 5 bases, and 13 bases lay between the germline ends. The CDR3 coding sequence is TGTGCCAGTAGTATAGAGGGAAGGGGAAGTGAGACCCAGTACTTC. Amino acids: CASSIEGRGSETQYF.

The rearrangement links TRBV6-6 to TRBJ2-1; 12 nucleotides match TRBD2. Germline V gene data show CDR1 as MNHNY and CDR2 as SVGAGI (reference sequence). Trimming took 7 bases from V and 9 from J; bases not matched to a gene: 10. The CDR3 sequence is 15 residues long. CDR3 sequence: CASNLSSGRAGEQFF. CDR3 DNA: TGTGCCAGCAACTTATCTAGCGGGAGGGCCGGTGAGCAGTTCTTC.

The chain combines TRBV21-1 with TRBJ2-1; the table's D call, TRBD2, was not checked against the DNA. TRBV21-1 is flagged as a pseudogene. This CDR3 has 18 amino acids. The CDR3 region is CASSKAPASCRSYNEQFF. CDR3 in DNA: TGTGCCAGCAGCAAAGCGCCGGCTAGCTGCCGCTCCTACAATGAGCAGTTCTTC.

The chain uses TRBV4-1 and TRBJ1-6; TRBD1 agrees at 9 bases. The V and J ends lost 3 bases and 7 bases, in that order; junction bases with no gene match: 10. Germline-derived CDR1 and CDR2 are MGHRA and YSYEKL. The CDR3 spans 17 residues. CDR3 sequence: CASSQGRGQGMNSPLHF. DNA for the CDR3: TGCGCCAGCAGCCAGGGGCGAGGACAGGGGATGAATTCACCCCTCCACTTT.

V usage is TRBV4-1 and J usage is TRBJ2-2; TRBD2 might be the D (6 bases). The CDR3 is 18 residues long. V shed 1 base and J shed 0 bases, with 15 bases lying between them. Looked up from germline, CDR1 is MGHRA and CDR2 is YSYEKL. The CDR3 is CASSQGALAGSNTGELFF. CDR3 nucleotides: TGCGCCAGCAGCCAAGGAGCACTAGCAGGGTCGAACACCGGGGAGCTGTTTTTT.

CDR3: CASSQDRQETQYF. CDR3 DNA: TGCGCCAGCAGCCAAGACAGGCAAGAGACCCAGTACTTC. V is TRBV4-3 and J is TRBJ2-5; no clear D. V lost 0 bases to trimming and J lost 2 bases, with 4 bases between them. In germline, CDR1 is LGHNA, CDR2 YSLEER. The CDR3 loop spans 13 amino acids.

The J gene is TRBJ2-7, the V gene TRBV19; TRBD2 might be the D (6 bases). Deletions cut 9 bases from V and 2 bases from J, with 8 bases between. The CDR3 is 11 residues long. Germline CDR1 is LNHDA and CDR2 is SQIVND (reference sequence). The CDR3 reads CASGSPYEQYF. CDR3 DNA: TGTGCCAGCGGGAGCCCCTACGAGCAGTACTTC.